The next 18 T cell receptor beta chains were all read from a single sample in a study of CD8 T cells in ankylosing spondylitis. Whole-study findings and limits: Ankylosing spondylitis blood seemed to carry a telltale TCR beta motif made of roughly 8 highly homologous variants.

Their antigens are not known. TCRdb re-analysed the 5' RACE reads in MiXCR, keeping a single row per CDR3 protein. The sample holds roughly 440,000 distinct CDR3 sequences; approximately 17% are singletons and the top ten take 0.85% to 1.3%. The sample taken for sequencing was blood, either unsorted or a sorted T cell fraction (not recorded which). The receptors here all came from a male donor with ankylosing spondylitis.

V and J are TRBV10-3 and TRBJ1-5, with D perhaps matching TRBD1 (5 bases). Germline-derived CDR1 and CDR2 are ENHRY and SYGVKD. Trimming cost V 0 bases and J 7 bases, with 13 bases left between them. This CDR3 comprises 15 residues. This chain's CDR3 is CAISESMGDEQPQHF. The CDR3 region has the DNA TGTGCCATCAGTGAGTCGATGGGGGACGAACAGCCCCAGCATTTT.

The CDR3 nucleotides are TGTGCCAGCAGGCCTGCCGGGACAGGGTTGTCTGGCTACACCTTC. It specifies CASRPAGTGLSGYTF. V gene TRBV6-2 or TRBV6-3 combines with J gene TRBJ1-2; 9 bases match TRBD1. The CDR3 has 15 amino acids. V lost 6 bases, J lost 7 bases, and 12 bases stayed unmatched. Germline CDR1 is MNHEY and CDR2 is SVGEGT.

The sample holds a few counts of this clonotype. CDR3 region: CSVGKDQNYEQYF. The CDR3 DNA sequence: TGCAGCGTTGGGAAGGACCAAAATTACGAGCAGTACTTC. The chain combines TRBV29-1 with TRBJ2-7; D is unclear. Deletions cut 4 bases from V and 4 bases from J, with 14 bases between. This CDR3 contains 13 residues. The germline V gene encodes CDR1 SQVTM and CDR2 ANQGSEA.

This clonotype was seen just once. The chain carries TRBV27 and TRBJ2-6; D is unresolved. The V and J ends lost 5 bases and 0 bases respectively, with 8 bases between them. Looked up from germline, CDR1 is MNHEY and CDR2 is SMNVEV (reference sequence). The CDR3 consists of 15 residues. CDR3 in amino acids: CASSERISGANVLTF. The CDR3 nucleotides are TGTGCCAGCAGTGAAAGGATCTCTGGGGCCAACGTCCTGACTTTC.

This clonotype was seen more than once but under ten times. The V call is TRBV20-1, the J call TRBJ2-7, with TRBD2 matching 14 bases. The CDR3 is 19 amino acids. V shed 3 bases, J shed 0 bases, and the junction held 13 bases outside the gene matches. Germline CDR1 is DFQATT and CDR2 is SNEGSKA (reference sequence). CDR3 sequence reads: CSARASEGLAGVSSYEQYF. In nucleotides, the CDR3 is TGCAGTGCTAGGGCCTCAGAGGGACTAGCGGGAGTGAGCTCCTACGAGCAGTACTTC.

The sample holds a few counts of this clonotype. CDR3 loop: CASTEAQPQGSKNIQYF. The CDR3 nucleotides are TGTGCCAGCACCGAAGCTCAGCCACAGGGTAGTAAAAACATTCAGTACTTC. The V and J genes are TRBV7-9 and TRBJ2-4; possible D gene TRBD1, 6 bases. This CDR3 is built from 17 residues. Looked up from germline, CDR1 is SEHNR and CDR2 is FQNEAQ (reference sequence). V was cut by 7 bases and J by 4 bases, with 23 bases left in between. Full variable domain (missing parts from reference TRBV7-9 and TRBJ2-4): DTGVSQNPRHKITKRGQNVTFRCDPISEHNRLYWYRQTLGQGPEFLTYFQNEAQLEKSRLLSDRFSAERPKGSFSTLEIQRTEQGDSAMYLCASTEAQPQGSKNIQYFGAGTRLSVL.

The sample holds a few counts of this clonotype. Here the CDR3 DNA reads TGCAGTGCTAGAGGTCGAGCGAACTACGAGCAGTACTTC. Translation: CSARGRANYEQYF. The V and J genes are TRBV20-1 and TRBJ2-7; no clear D gene. Germline CDR1 and CDR2: DFQATT and SNEGSKA (reference sequence). CDR3 length: 13 residues. V lost 1 base and J 3 bases, leaving 10 bases between the germline ends.

This sequence joins TRBV7-8 and TRBJ2-7; D gene ambiguous. The CDR3 totals 13 residues. Germline lookup yields CDR1 SGHVS and CDR2 FQNEAQ. The V end was cut by 8 bases, the J end by 7 bases, with 18 bases between. The CDR3: CASQIKLLGEQYF. The CDR3 nucleotides read TGTGCCAGCCAAATTAAGCTCTTGGGGGAGCAGTACTTC.

This clonotype occurred many times. The V and J genes are TRBV4-3 and TRBJ2-1; the D is unclear. Germline values: CDR1 LGHNA, CDR2 YSLEER. CDR3 size: 15 residues. V was trimmed by 1 base and J by 0 bases, leaving 7 bases between them. The CDR3: CASSQGGYSYNEQFF. In DNA form, the CDR3 reads TGCGCCAGCAGCCAAGGGGGTTACTCCTACAATGAGCAGTTCTTC.

The genes are TRBV30 and TRBJ1-4; D call uncertain. Germline assignment: CDR1 GTSNPN and CDR2 SVGIG (reference sequence). Between the trimmed V and J ends, which lost 0 bases and 4 bases, there was a span of 3 bases. The CDR3 covers 12 residues. The CDR3 sequence is CAWSVINEKLFF. The CDR3 coding sequence is TGTGCCTGGAGTGTAATTAATGAAAAACTGTTTTTT.

This clonotype was seen more than once but under ten times. The chain is built from TRBV4-1 and TRBJ1-2; 7 bases agree with TRBD1. Trimming cost V 4 bases and J 6 bases; bases outside gene matches: 11. CDR3 length equals 15 residues. The germline V gene has CDR1 MGHRA and CDR2 YSYEKL. For the CDR3, the DNA is TGCGCCAGCAGCCCGGGACAGTCTATTGCGGATGGCTACACCTTC. Translated: CASSPGQSIADGYTF.

The chain joins TRBV29-1 to TRBJ2-1, with TRBD2 matching 7 bases. The CDR3 consists of 12 residues. Unmatched junction bases numbered 7, after V lost 7 bases and J lost 7 bases. The V gene's germline CDR1 is SQVTM and CDR2 ANQGSEA. The CDR3 DNA sequence: TGCAGCGCCCCAGCGGGGTCTAATGAGCAGTTCTTC. Encoded protein: CSAPAGSNEQFF.

The chain recombines TRBV12-3 or TRBV12-4 with TRBJ1-2; no firm D call. Deletions cut 4 bases from V and 2 bases from J, with 8 bases between. There are 13 residues in the CDR3. The CDR3 nucleotides read TGTGCCAGCAGTTACAACGCGAACTATGGCTACACCTTC. It encodes CASSYNANYGYTF.

This clonotype was counted only a few times. This chain connects TRBV7-9 to TRBJ1-1; 8 nucleotides align to TRBD1. The V gene's germline CDR1 is SEHNR and CDR2 FQNEAQ (reference sequence). The CDR3 is 17 amino acids. After removal of 3 bases from V and 3 bases from J, the junction contained 12 bases not matched to a gene. This chain's CDR3 is CASSFVGAGGFDTEAFF. The CDR3 DNA follows: TGTGCCAGCAGCTTCGTAGGCGCAGGGGGCTTTGACACTGAAGCTTTCTTT.

The table lists this clonotype with a few counts. The CDR3 reads CASKQGAELGQETQYF. The CDR3 nucleotides are TGTGCCAGCAAACAGGGGGCCGAGTTAGGACAAGAGACCCAGTACTTC. J is TRBJ2-5 and V is TRBV28, with TRBD1 identical over 9 bases. The ends lost 7 bases at V and 2 bases at J; junction bases unmatched: 11. The germline CDR1 and CDR2 sequences are MDHEN and SYDVKM. The CDR3 has 16 amino acids.

The chain recombines TRBV2 with TRBJ1-5, with D maybe TRBD1 (6 bases). The CDR3 spans 15 residues. Germline V gene data show CDR1 as SNHLY and CDR2 as FYNNEI. The V and J ends lost 6 bases and 4 bases respectively, with 16 bases between them. CDR3 coding DNA: TGTGCCAGCAGGGGGTTCTCCCAGGGGAATCAGCCCCAGCATTTT. Translation: CASRGFSQGNQPQHF.

The sample holds a few counts of this clonotype. This chain's CDR3 is CASSFRLRDQPQHF. The CDR3 DNA sequence: TGTGCCAGCAGTTTTAGGCTACGGGATCAGCCCCAGCATTTT. V is TRBV28 and J is TRBJ1-5, with D unclear. Germline assignment: CDR1 MDHEN and CDR2 SYDVKM. The CDR3 runs 14 residues. V was clipped by 3 bases and J by 5 bases, with 11 bases between them.

The V and J genes are TRBV20-1 and TRBJ2-1; 12 bases map to TRBD2. CDR1 and CDR2 (germline): DFQATT, SNEGSKA (reference sequence). Losses at the gene ends were 5 bases for V and 10 bases for J; bases not matched to a gene: 9. The CDR3 spans 14 residues. Written as DNA, the CDR3 is TGCAGTGCTTCCCTAGCGGGAGGGCCTGGAGAGCAGTTCTTC. It codes for CSASLAGGPGEQFF.